Each of the 32 T cell receptor beta chains below was sequenced from the same sample in a study of cytomegalovirus exposure and HLA in healthy donors. The study ran its PCR with 60 Vbeta and 13 Jbeta primers. Profiled with immunoSEQ multiplex PCR; TCRdb holds only in-frame clones, not every one. The table lists 150,000 to 200,000 clones, more than 70% of them singletons. Input material: PBMCs. Every receptor here comes from a woman in her thirties or forties in good health and CMV-seronegative.

The sample holds a few counts of this clone. This sequence joins TRBV7-8 and TRBJ2-1; maybe TRBD1 (6 bases). This CDR3 spans 13 amino acids. V lost 5 bases, J lost 14 bases, and 19 bases lay in between. The V gene's germline CDR1 is SGHVS and CDR2 FQNEAQ. The CDR3 nucleotides read TGTGCCAGCAGCATCAGGGGACAAGCGAGAAAGTTCTTC. Translating it yields CASSIRGQARKFF.

The chain carries TRBV28 and TRBJ2-7; TRBD1 aligns across 7 bases. V was pared by 7 bases and J by 2 bases, with 8 bases of the junction left unmatched. The CDR3 sequence is 14 residues long. Germline V gene sequence: CDR1 MDHEN, CDR2 SYDVKM. CDR3: CASTTNRGPYEQYV. DNA of the CDR3: TGTGCCAGCACTACCAACAGGGGACCCTACGAGCAGTACGTC.

This chain connects TRBV5-8 to TRBJ1-2; D might be TRBD1 (5 bases). Looked up from germline, CDR1 is SGHTS and CDR2 is YDEGEE. There are 15 residues in the CDR3. Trimming took 1 base from V and 7 from J, leaving 17 bases between them. The DNA of the CDR3 is TGTGCCAGCAGCTTGCGGGGGGGTACAGTCCCTGGCTACACCTTC. Its translation: CASSLRGGTVPGYTF.

The rearrangement uses TRBV9 and TRBJ1-2; unclear D gene. Per the germline V gene, CDR1 is SGDLS and CDR2 is YYNGEE. The CDR3 contains 13 residues. Trimming removed 0 bases from V and 4 bases from J, with 7 bases in between. The CDR3 here is CASSVGASYGYTF. Written as DNA, the CDR3 is TGTGCCAGCAGCGTAGGGGCAAGCTATGGCTACACCTTC.

The gene calls are TRBV15 and TRBJ1-2, with unresolved D. Trimming removed 5 bases at V and 1 base at J, with 14 bases between. Germline assignment: CDR1 LNHNV and CDR2 YYDKDF (reference sequence). This CDR3 comprises 15 residues. CDR3 coding DNA: TGTGCCACCAGCGTGACCGTGCGGGATAACTATGGCTACACCTTC. It encodes CATSVTVRDNYGYTF.

The CDR3 DNA follows: TGTGCCAGCAGCCTACCCGGCGGGGAGCTGTTTTTT. Translating it yields CASSLPGGELFF. The chain has TRBV7-8 and TRBJ2-2; D not resolved. The CDR3 extends over 12 amino acids. V was trimmed by 5 bases and J by 7 bases, leaving 8 bases between them. The germline V gene encodes CDR1 SGHVS and CDR2 FQNEAQ.

The chain joins TRBV29-1 to TRBJ1-3; perhaps TRBD1 as D (5 bases). The CDR3 length is 13 residues. V was cut by 1 base and J by 8 bases, with 12 bases left in between. Germline V gene data show CDR1 as SQVTM and CDR2 as ANQGSEA. CDR3 sequence reads: CSVEGRAGDTIYF. Here the CDR3 DNA reads TGCAGCGTTGAAGGCAGGGCGGGAGACACCATATATTTT.

V usage is TRBV16 and J usage is TRBJ2-1, with TRBD2 matching 7 bases. Unmatched junction bases numbered 8, after V lost 4 bases and J lost 8 bases. This CDR3 is built from 14 residues. CDR1 and CDR2 (germline): KGHSY, FQNENV. CDR3 residues: CASSPLREGHEQFF. The CDR3 DNA follows: TGTGCCAGCAGCCCTTTGAGGGAGGGCCATGAGCAGTTCTTC.

The chain recombines TRBV18 with TRBJ1-5, with 9 nucleotides matching TRBD1. V shed 2 bases and J 4 bases; nucleotides not matched to a gene: 3. Germline V lookup: CDR1 KGHSH, CDR2 LQKENI. This CDR3 is built from 15 residues. The CDR3 here is CASSPTGTGNQPQHF. Here the CDR3 DNA reads TGTGCCAGCTCACCAACCGGGACAGGGAATCAGCCCCAGCATTTT.

This chain connects TRBV11-3 to TRBJ2-1, with unresolved D. Germline V CDR1 and CDR2: SGHNT, YENEEA. V lost 8 bases to trimming and J lost 2 bases, with 13 bases between them. The CDR3 runs to 14 residues. This CDR3 is CASSRSGTYNEQFF. CDR3 DNA: TGTGCCAGCTCGCGGTCCGGTACCTACAATGAGCAGTTCTTC.

V gene TRBV12-5 combines with J gene TRBJ2-3, with 8 positions matching TRBD1. The CDR3 length is 13 residues. J was trimmed by 7 bases and V by 6 bases; bases with no gene match: 6. Germline V lookup: CDR1 LGHNT, CDR2 FRNRAP. The CDR3 reads CASGPTGVNTQYF. CDR3 bases: TGTGCTAGTGGCCCGACAGGGGTAAATACGCAGTATTTT.

The chain uses TRBV20-1 and TRBJ1-1; D ambiguous. The V end was cut by 1 base, the J end by 7 bases, with 7 bases between. Germline V lookup: CDR1 DFQATT, CDR2 SNEGSKA (reference sequence). CDR3 length equals 11 residues. DNA of the CDR3: TGCAGTGCTAGAGTGGACTATGAAGCTTTCTTT. Amino acids: CSARVDYEAFF.

V is TRBV7-3 and J is TRBJ2-7, with D tentatively TRBD2 (6 bases). Germline V gene data show CDR1 as SGHTA and CDR2 as FQGTGA. V dropped 5 bases and J dropped 6 bases, with 14 bases sitting between them. The CDR3 runs 13 residues. CDR3 residues: CASSQSRGTEQYV. The CDR3 region has the DNA TGTGCCAGCAGCCAAAGTCGGGGGACCGAGCAGTACGTC.

Worth noting for this clone: The same CDR3 can be traced to other DNA sequences in this sample. The gene calls are TRBV10-3 and TRBJ2-7; 10 bases align to TRBD2. Trimming took 5 bases from V and 1 from J; bases not matched to a gene: 2. The length of the CDR3 is 14 residues. Germline CDR1 is ENHRY and CDR2 is SYGVKD. This chain's CDR3 is CAISLAGGSYEQYV. The CDR3 DNA reads as TGTGCCATCAGTTTAGCGGGAGGATCCTACGAGCAGTACGTC.

This clone was found once. The chain couples TRBV5-1 to TRBJ1-1; 8 bases are shared with TRBD1. The CDR3 has 13 amino acids. The V and J ends lost 7 bases and 3 bases, in that order; junction bases with no gene match: 5. Germline V gene lookup returns CDR1 SGHRS and CDR2 YFSETQ. The CDR3 is CASSTGEDTEAFF. CDR3 DNA: TGCGCCAGCTCGACAGGGGAAGACACTGAAGCTTTCTTT.

This chain joins TRBV7-2 and TRBJ2-7; the D gene is possibly TRBD2 (5 bases). Germline-derived CDR1 and CDR2 are SGHTA and FQGNSA. With 1 base removed from V and 7 bases from J, the gap between germline ends came to 14 bases. This CDR3 contains 14 residues. The CDR3 nucleotides read TGTGCCAGCAGCTTAGAGTTTAGACCGGGGGAGCAGTACTTC. It encodes CASSLEFRPGEQYF.

The chain is built from TRBV5-4 and TRBJ2-5; 13 bases map to TRBD2. The CDR3 runs 17 residues. V was pared by 0 bases and J by 1 base, with 3 bases of the junction left unmatched. The germline V gene encodes CDR1 SGHNT and CDR2 YYREEE (reference sequence). Written as DNA, the CDR3 is TGTGCCAGCAGCTTGGGTGGGACTAGCGGGATCCAAGAGACCCAGTACTTC. This sequence encodes CASSLGGTSGIQETQYF.

This chain joins TRBV29-1 and TRBJ1-1; tentatively, D is TRBD1 (6 bases). The ends were cut back, 7 bases at V and 4 bases at J, with 19 bases in the middle. Germline lookup yields CDR1 SQVTM and CDR2 ANQGSEA. This CDR3 is built from 14 residues. The DNA of the CDR3 is TGCAGCGGCCAAGGCGGGGGCTGGGGCACTGAAGCTTTCTTT. Protein: CSGQGGGWGTEAFF.

The rearrangement joins TRBV9 to TRBJ2-2; 8 nucleotides agree with TRBD2. Trimming at V came to 1 base and at J to 7 bases, leaving 9 bases not matched to a gene. Looked up from germline, CDR1 is SGDLS and CDR2 is YYNGEE. CDR3 length: 16 amino acids. The CDR3 bases are TGTGCCAGCAGCGTATGGCAAGCGGGAGCCCTCGGGGAGCTGTTTTTT. Translated, it gives CASSVWQAGALGELFF. Filled out from reference TRBV9 and TRBJ2-2, the complete variable domain reads DSGVTQTPKHLITATGQRVTLRCSPRSGDLSVYWYQQSLDQGLQFLIQYYNGEERAKGNILERFSAQQFPDLHSELNLSSLELGDSALYFCASSVWQAGALGELFFGEGSRLTVL.

V and J are TRBV19 and TRBJ1-2; D is perhaps TRBD1 (5 bases). V was cut by 7 bases and J by 1 base, with 16 bases left in between. This CDR3 is 15 amino acids long. The germline V gene encodes CDR1 LNHDA and CDR2 SQIVND (reference sequence). The chain's CDR3 is CASTQRQDNNYGYTF. The CDR3 bases are TGTGCCAGTACCCAACGCCAGGACAATAACTATGGCTACACCTTC.

This chain links TRBV15 with TRBJ2-5, with D tentatively TRBD2 (5 bases). This CDR3 region has 15 residues. V lost 4 bases to trimming and J lost 4 bases, with 16 bases between them. From germline, CDR1 is LNHNV and CDR2 YYDKDF (reference sequence). This CDR3 is CATSKPSRIGETQYF. CDR3 nucleotides: TGTGCCACCAGCAAGCCTAGCCGTATCGGAGAGACCCAGTACTTC.

The table lists this clone with a few counts. The chain joins TRBV6-4 to TRBJ2-1; 11 bases fit TRBD2. CDR3 length equals 16 residues. The V gene's germline CDR1 is MRHNA and CDR2 SNTAGT. V lost 0 bases to trimming and J lost 4 bases; unmatched junction nucleotides: 2. CDR3 nucleotide sequence: TGTGCCAGCAGTGACTCCGGGACTAGCGGATACAATGAGCAGTTCTTC. Translated, it gives CASSDSGTSGYNEQFF.

The chain is built from TRBV7-2 and TRBJ2-3; 8 nucleotides align to TRBD1. With 1 base clipped from V and 7 bases from J, the junction kept 4 bases outside the gene matches. Per the germline V gene, CDR1 is SGHTA and CDR2 is FQGNSA. The CDR3 is 14 amino acids. The CDR3 DNA is TGTGCCAGCAGCTTAGGACAGGGGCCATATACGCAGTATTTT. Its protein product is CASSLGQGPYTQYF.

The chain recombines TRBV5-5 with TRBJ2-7; possible D gene TRBD1, 6 bases. This CDR3 is built from 14 residues. Germline-derived CDR1 and CDR2 are SGHKS and YYEKEE (reference sequence). V was trimmed by 7 bases and J by 7 bases, leaving 21 bases between them. CDR3 protein: CASDKTGRIEEQYF. The CDR3 DNA follows: TGTGCCAGCGATAAGACAGGTAGGATAGAGGAGCAGTACTTC.

The CDR3 DNA follows: TGTGCCAGTACTGGGACTAGCGGCTCCTACGAGCAGTACTTC. Its protein is CASTGTSGSYEQYF. The chain uses TRBV19 and TRBJ2-7, with 11 bases identical to TRBD2. The germline gives CDR1 LNHDA, CDR2 SQIVND (reference sequence). CDR3 length equals 14 residues. The J segment lost 0 bases and the V segment lost 7 bases, leaving 2 bases of the junction unmatched.

The gene calls are TRBV19 and TRBJ2-2; 9 bases match TRBD2. V shed 6 bases and J 5 bases; nucleotides not matched to a gene: 7. The CDR3 length is 15 residues. Germline values: CDR1 LNHDA, CDR2 SQIVND (reference sequence). In DNA form, the CDR3 reads TGTGCCAGTAGCCTTGGGGCGGGGGGGACCGGGGAGCTGTTTTTT. Protein sequence: CASSLGAGGTGELFF.

V is TRBV29-1 and J is TRBJ2-2; TRBD2 is a possible D gene (5 bases). CDR1 and CDR2 from the germline V gene are SQVTM and ANQGSEA. V shed 7 bases and J shed 0 bases, with 18 bases lying between them. CDR3 size: 16 residues. Written as DNA, the CDR3 is TGCAGCGCTGGGAGAGAACTCAGCGCGAACACCGGGGAGCTGTTTTTT. Protein product: CSAGRELSANTGELFF.

V usage is TRBV5-4 and J usage is TRBJ2-7; TRBD2 agrees at 8 bases. The length of the CDR3 is 16 residues. J was trimmed by 4 bases and V by 4 bases; bases with no gene match: 13. CDR1 and CDR2 from the germline V gene are SGHNT and YYREEE (reference sequence). The CDR3 bases are TGTGCCAGCAGCCGTACTAGCGGAAGGGGTCGGTACGAGCAGTACTTC. Its protein product is CASSRTSGRGRYEQYF.

The rearrangement links TRBV10-1 to TRBJ2-7; the D is unclear. Germline values: CDR1 WNHNN, CDR2 SYGVQD (reference sequence). V was pared by 7 bases and J by 3 bases, with 4 bases between. The CDR3 is 10 amino acids. Here the CDR3 reads CASIYYEQYV. The CDR3 DNA reads as TGCGCCAGCATCTACTACGAGCAGTACGTC.

The chain couples TRBV6-5 to TRBJ2-7, with 7 bases matching TRBD2. CDR3 size: 15 residues. V was clipped by 5 bases and J by 2 bases; unmatched bases: 9. The germline gives CDR1 MNHEY, CDR2 SVGAGI. The DNA for the CDR3 is TGTGCCAGCAGTACCGCAGCGGGAACAGCCTACGAGCAGTACTTC. Amino acids: CASSTAAGTAYEQYF.

The rearrangement joins TRBV7-9 to TRBJ2-1; D possibly corresponds to TRBD2 (5 bases). This CDR3 has 15 residues. V was trimmed by 8 bases and J by 8 bases, leaving 22 bases between them. Germline values: CDR1 SEHNR, CDR2 FQNEAQ (reference sequence). CDR3 DNA: TGTGCCAGCGGCGGAGGTGGGTTCGCCGGCCATGAGCAGTTCTTC. This encodes CASGGGGFAGHEQFF. Combining the CDR3 with reference TRBV7-9 and TRBJ2-1 gives the whole variable domain DTGVSQNPRHKITKRGQNVTFRCDPISEHNRLYWYRQTLGQGPEFLTYFQNEAQLEKSRLLSDRFSAERPKGSFSTLEIQRTEQGDSAMYLCASGGGGFAGHEQFFGPGTRLTVL.

The rearrangement uses TRBV7-8 and TRBJ2-1, with a tentative D call TRBD1 (5 bases). V lost 2 bases and J 2 bases, leaving 7 bases between the germline ends. Germline CDR1 SGHVS, CDR2 FQNEAQ. The CDR3 length is 14 residues. Written as DNA, the CDR3 is TGTGCCAGCAGCTTATCGACAGCCTACAATGAGCAGTTCTTC. It translates to CASSLSTAYNEQFF.